This is a list of T cell receptor beta chains from one sample in a study of blood T cell repertoires in COVID-19. The protocol was immunoSEQ multiplex PCR, while the TCRdb copy is restricted to in-frame clones and leaves out a portion. This sample yields about 40,000 clones, of which roughly nine tenths are seen a single time; less than 20% belongs to the top ten. Source material: peripheral blood. These receptors were obtained from a woman aged 25 to 39 in a cohort sampled during active COVID-19. Each CDR3 is given with its conserved first and last residue. Each record gives: J gene, V gene, D gene, CDR3 length, clone size, CDR3 protein, CDR3 DNA. D genes are given only for firm matches. A clone size is listed for some rows: how often the clone was seen (once, few, many), or a class if it is expanded.

>TRBJ2-1|TRBV4-2|.|17|once
CASSQGWTRQVRNEQFF
TGTGCCAGCAGCCAAGGGTGGACTAGACAGGTTAGGAATGAGCAGTTCTTC
>TRBJ2-7|TRBV9|TRBD2|16|few
CASSPSAGTTYYEQYF
TGTGCCAGCAGCCCCTCCGCCGGGACTACGTACTACGAGCAGTACTTC
>TRBJ1-2|TRBV7-8|TRBD1|13|.
CASSVTGAYGYTF
TGTGCCAGCAGCGTTACAGGGGCCTATGGCTACACCTTC
>TRBJ2-3|TRBV19|TRBD1|17|.
CASSRLQGRLVADTQYF
TGTGCCAGTAGTAGGCTACAGGGGCGCCTGGTAGCAGATACGCAGTATTTT
>TRBJ2-5|TRBV28|.|16|.
CASSYGSIETRKTQYF
TGTGCCAGCAGTTATGGAAGTATTGAGACGAGGAAGACCCAGTACTTC
>TRBJ1-1|TRBV5-5|.|15|.
CASSLDRFVLTEAFF
TGTGCCAGCAGCTTGGACAGGTTTGTCCTCACTGAAGCTTTCTTT
>TRBJ2-3|TRBV27|TRBD2|17|.
CASSFLRVAGLTDTQYF
TGTGCCAGCAGTTTCTTAAGGGTAGCGGGGCTTACAGATACGCAGTATTTT
>TRBJ1-2|TRBV6-5|.|14|few
CASSPNGLNYGYTF
TGTGCCAGCAGTCCTAATGGGCTTAACTATGGCTACACCTTC
>TRBJ2-7|TRBV15|TRBD2|18|.
CATSRDLEGGGRLYEQYF
TGTGCCACCAGCAGAGATCTCGAAGGTGGCGGGAGATTATACGAGCAGTACTTC
>TRBJ2-5|TRBV18|TRBD1|15|.
CASLLGTGGTETQYF
TGTGCCAGCCTCCTGGGGACAGGGGGCACAGAGACCCAGTACTTC
>TRBJ1-2|TRBV9|TRBD1|16|.
CASSAVSGQINYGYTF
TGTGCCAGCAGCGCCGTGTCGGGACAGATCAACTATGGCTACACCTTC
>TRBJ1-5|TRBV6-5|.|14|.
CASSVGGARQPQHF
TGTGCCAGCAGCGTGGGGGGGGCGCGGCAGCCCCAGCATTTT
>TRBJ2-3|TRBV24-1|.|15|.
CATSDLGAGTDTQYF
TGTGCCACCAGTGATTTGGGCGCGGGGACAGATACGCAGTATTTT
>TRBJ1-2|TRBV6-1|.|14|once
CASSDHHGLGGYTF
TGTGCCAGCAGTGACCACCATGGACTGGGTGGCTACACCTTC
>TRBJ2-7|TRBV5-1|TRBD2|15|.
CASSLLAGGTGEQYF
TGCGCCAGCAGCTTACTAGCGGGGGGAACGGGGGAGCAGTACTTC
>TRBJ2-7|TRBV10-2|TRBD2|14|.
CASSRTSGSYEQYF
TGCGCCAGCAGCCGGACTAGCGGGAGCTACGAGCAGTACTTC
>TRBJ2-3|TRBV9|.|13|.
CASSVVETDTQYF
TGTGCCAGCAGCGTAGTGGAGACAGATACGCAGTATTTT
>TRBJ2-5|TRBV4-1|TRBD1|17|.
CASSQDMLQGAGETQYF
TGCGCCAGCAGCCAAGATATGCTCCAGGGGGCGGGAGAGACCCAGTACTTC
>TRBJ2-1|TRBV21-1|.|17|.
CASSKVTSGSLYNEQFF
TGTGCCAGCAGCAAAGTCACTAGCGGGAGCCTCTACAATGAGCAGTTCTTC
>TRBJ1-6|TRBV6-5|.|16|.
CASSYSEDSRNSPLHF
TGTGCCAGCAGTTACTCGGAGGACAGTCGTAATTCACCCCTCCACTTT
>TRBJ2-7|TRBV7-9|TRBD1|12|.
CASTDREYEQYF
TGTGCCAGCACGGACAGGGAATACGAGCAGTACTTC
>TRBJ1-4|TRBV16|.|15|.
CASSQWAGEGEKLFF
TGTGCCAGCAGCCAATGGGCAGGGGAGGGCGAAAAACTGTTTTTT
>TRBJ1-3|TRBV3-1/TRBV3-2|.|15|.
CASSQTGSSGNTIYF
TGTGCCAGCAGCCAAACAGGGTCCTCTGGAAACACCATATATTTT
>TRBJ1-2|TRBV6-6|.|12|.
CASGQQNYGYTF
TGTGCCAGCGGCCAACAGAACTATGGCTACACCTTC
>TRBJ1-4|TRBV30|TRBD1|13|.
CAWDPTGNEKLFF
TGTGCCTGGGACCCGACAGGGAATGAAAAACTGTTTTTT
>TRBJ2-5|TRBV6-5|.|14|.
CASSYARGGETQYF
TGTGCCAGCAGTTATGCACGCGGAGGGGAGACCCAGTACTTC
>TRBJ1-4|TRBV9|.|15|.
CASSAQIVPNEKLFF
TGTGCCAGCAGCGCCCAGATCGTTCCTAATGAAAAACTGTTTTTT
>TRBJ1-6|TRBV12-2|.|16|.
CASRLVVVGLNSPLHF
TGTGCAAGTCGCTTAGTAGTAGTGGGACTTAATTCACCCCTCCACTTT
>TRBJ1-6|TRBV7-9|.|12|.
CASSFPSSPLHF
TGTGCCAGCAGCTTTCCCAGTTCACCCCTCCACTTT
>TRBJ2-3|TRBV7-9|.|15|.
CASTHMMSARDTQYF
TGTGCCAGCACTCATATGATGAGCGCGAGAGATACGCAGTATTTT
>TRBJ2-1|TRBV7-2|TRBD1|15|.
CASKLDRGSYNEQFF
TGTGCCAGCAAATTGGACAGGGGTTCCTACAATGAGCAGTTCTTC
>TRBJ2-1|TRBV24-1|TRBD2|17|.
CATSPLAGGLHVNEQFF
TGTGCCACCAGTCCACTAGCGGGAGGCCTTCACGTTAATGAGCAGTTCTTC
>TRBJ2-1|TRBV5-1|.|13|.
CASRPTGNDEQFF
TGCGCCAGCAGACCAACAGGGAACGATGAGCAGTTCTTC
>TRBJ2-1|TRBV4-3|TRBD2|18|.
CASSQGLPGLSSYNEQFF
TGCGCCAGCAGCCAAGGACTGCCGGGACTAAGCTCCTACAATGAGCAGTTCTTC
>TRBJ2-7|TRBV5-1|.|15|.
CASSLIREPTYEQYF
TGCGCCAGCAGCTTGATCCGGGAGCCGACCTACGAGCAGTACTTC
>TRBJ2-5|TRBV15|TRBD2|20|.
CATSLIRTGTSGRKVETQYF
TGTGCCACCAGTCTGATAAGGACCGGGACTAGCGGGCGGAAAGTTGAGACCCAGTACTTC
>TRBJ1-1|TRBV28|.|18|.
CASSLWTDSALGNTEAFF
TGTGCCAGCAGTTTATGGACGGACAGCGCCCTGGGGAACACTGAAGCTTTCTTT
>TRBJ1-2|TRBV28|.|16|.
CASAGVAGTAGYGYTF
TGTGCCAGCGCGGGGGTCGCCGGGACTGCCGGCTATGGCTACACCTTC
>TRBJ1-2|TRBV6-2/TRBV6-3|.|16|once
CASSYSRRISNYGYTF
TGTGCCAGCAGTTACTCGAGGAGGATTTCTAACTATGGCTACACCTTC
>TRBJ1-2|TRBV29-1|TRBD1|17|.
CSVGPPVDRTNVRGYTF
TGCAGCGTTGGCCCCCCTGTGGACAGGACGAACGTGAGGGGCTACACCTTC
>TRBJ2-3|TRBV5-4|.|12|.
CASSSSTDTQYF
TGTGCCAGCAGCTCTAGCACAGATACGCAGTATTTT
>TRBJ2-5|TRBV11-3|TRBD2|18|once
CASSLGSVAGGAEETQYF
TGTGCCAGCAGCTTAGGATCGGTGGCGGGAGGAGCGGAAGAGACCCAGTACTTC
>TRBJ2-7|TRBV27|TRBD2|14|.
CASSLVAGPYEQYF
TGTGCCAGCAGTTTGGTAGCGGGACCCTACGAGCAGTACTTC
>TRBJ2-1|TRBV7-3|.|16|.
CASSLTGTSGHGEQFF
TGTGCCAGCAGCTTAACCGGGACTTCCGGCCACGGTGAGCAGTTCTTC
>TRBJ1-5|TRBV28|TRBD1|15|.
CGVQRPDRGDQPQHF
TGTGGGGTACAACGGCCGGACAGGGGAGATCAGCCCCAGCATTTT
>TRBJ2-7|TRBV4-2|TRBD2|14|few
CASSQLPLADEQYF
TGTGCCAGCAGCCAACTCCCTCTAGCGGACGAGCAGTACTTC
>TRBJ1-5|TRBV19|.|15|.
CASRLATNSNQPQHF
TGTGCCAGTAGATTGGCCACTAATAGCAATCAGCCCCAGCATTTT
>TRBJ2-7|TRBV4-2|.|14|.
CASSQDQGYYEQYF
TGTGCCAGCAGCCAAGATCAGGGCTACTACGAGCAGTACTTC
>TRBJ2-3|TRBV7-9|TRBD2|15|.
CASSPRGGSADTQYF
TGTGCCAGCAGCCCCCGGGGCGGGAGCGCAGATACGCAGTATTTT
>TRBJ2-1|TRBV10-3|TRBD1|13|.
CALSGTGRNEQFF
TGTGCCTTGTCCGGGACAGGGAGGAATGAGCAGTTCTTC